The source of this T cell receptor beta chain is a study of shared clonotypes between healthy human individuals. Study-wide background: With ages of 18 to 49, the donors were two women and a few men. Study conclusions and caveats: Clonotype sharing among donors, it was expected, would be affected by sequencing depth.

Produced via immunoSEQ multiplex PCR; TCRdb's table is partial and in-frame only. The data hold about 2 million clones, with about 95% observed a single time. In germline, CDR1 is SGHVS, CDR2 FQNEAQ. The ends were cut back, 3 bases at V and 1 base at J, with 9 bases in the middle. The CDR3 is 14 amino acids. Positive CCR7 selection of CD45RO-negative cells yielded the naive CD8 cells, and terminally differentiated effector memory CD45RA+ cells were excluded. About this clone: Its target is unknown.

The specimen was naive CD8+ T cells sorted from blood. V gene TRBV7-8 combines with J gene TRBJ1-2; TRBD1 is a possible D gene (5 bases). The sequence was collected from a man between 18 and 35 years old in good health. CDR3 in amino acids: CASSLGPNNYGYTF. In nucleotides, the CDR3 is TGTGCCAGCAGCTTGGGACCTAATAACTATGGCTACACCTTC.